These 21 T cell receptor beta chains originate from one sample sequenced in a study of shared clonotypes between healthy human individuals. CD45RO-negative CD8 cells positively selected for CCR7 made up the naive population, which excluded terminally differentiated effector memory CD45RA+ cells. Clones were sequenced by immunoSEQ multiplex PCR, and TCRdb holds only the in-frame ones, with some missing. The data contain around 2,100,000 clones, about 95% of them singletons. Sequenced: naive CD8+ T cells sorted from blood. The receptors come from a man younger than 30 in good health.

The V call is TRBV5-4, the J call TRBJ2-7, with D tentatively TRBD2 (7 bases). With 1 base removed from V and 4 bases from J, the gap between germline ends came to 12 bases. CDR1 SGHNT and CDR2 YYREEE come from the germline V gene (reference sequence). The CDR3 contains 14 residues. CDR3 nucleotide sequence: TGTGCCAGCAGCTTGAGGGGGGAGGGATACGAGCAGTACTTC. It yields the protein CASSLRGEGYEQYF.

Here the CDR3 DNA reads TGTGCCAGCAGCTTACAGGGTCCCAAGGATGAGCAGTTCTTC. Encoded protein: CASSLQGPKDEQFF. This chain connects TRBV11-2 to TRBJ2-1; maybe TRBD1 (5 bases). In germline, CDR1 is SGHAT, CDR2 FQNNGV. There are 14 residues in the CDR3. Between the trimmed V and J ends, which lost 2 bases and 8 bases, there was a span of 13 bases.

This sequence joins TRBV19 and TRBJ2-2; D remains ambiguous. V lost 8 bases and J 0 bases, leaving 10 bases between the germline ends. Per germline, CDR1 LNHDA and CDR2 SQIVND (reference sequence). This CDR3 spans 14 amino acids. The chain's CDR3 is CASAKDSNTGELFF. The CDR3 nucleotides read TGTGCCAGTGCGAAGGATTCGAACACCGGGGAGCTGTTTTTT.

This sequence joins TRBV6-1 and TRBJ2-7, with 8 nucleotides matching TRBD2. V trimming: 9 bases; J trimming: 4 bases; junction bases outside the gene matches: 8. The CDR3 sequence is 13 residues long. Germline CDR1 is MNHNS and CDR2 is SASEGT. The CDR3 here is CASTGLVTYEQYF. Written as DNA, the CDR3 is TGTGCCAGTACGGGACTAGTTACTTACGAGCAGTACTTC.

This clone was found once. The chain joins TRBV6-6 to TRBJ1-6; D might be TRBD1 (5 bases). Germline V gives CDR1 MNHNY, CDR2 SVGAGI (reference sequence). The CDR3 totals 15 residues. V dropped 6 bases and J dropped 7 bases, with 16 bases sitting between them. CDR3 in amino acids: CASRTGVSGNSPLHF. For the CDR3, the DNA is TGTGCCAGCAGAACGGGGGTTTCGGGAAATTCACCCCTCCACTTT.

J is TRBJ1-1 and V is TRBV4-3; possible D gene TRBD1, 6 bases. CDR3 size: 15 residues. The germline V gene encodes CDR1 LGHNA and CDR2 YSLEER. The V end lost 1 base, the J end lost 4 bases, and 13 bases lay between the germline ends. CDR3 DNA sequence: TGCGCCAGCAGCCAAGTCCGGGGGGCAGGCACTGAAGCTTTCTTT. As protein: CASSQVRGAGTEAFF.

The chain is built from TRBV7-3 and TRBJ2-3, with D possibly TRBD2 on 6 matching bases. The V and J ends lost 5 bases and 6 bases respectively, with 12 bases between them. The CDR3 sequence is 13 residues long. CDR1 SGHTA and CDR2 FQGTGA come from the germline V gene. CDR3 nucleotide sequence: TGTGCCAGCAGCCCCCCGGGGGAGGATACGCAGTATTTT. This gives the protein CASSPPGEDTQYF.

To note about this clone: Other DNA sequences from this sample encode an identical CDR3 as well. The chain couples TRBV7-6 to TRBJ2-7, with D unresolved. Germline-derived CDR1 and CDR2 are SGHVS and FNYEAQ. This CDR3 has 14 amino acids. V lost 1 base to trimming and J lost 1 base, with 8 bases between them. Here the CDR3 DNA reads TGTGCCAGCAGCTTAGGCGGTGGGTCCTACGAGCAGTACTTC. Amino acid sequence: CASSLGGGSYEQYF.

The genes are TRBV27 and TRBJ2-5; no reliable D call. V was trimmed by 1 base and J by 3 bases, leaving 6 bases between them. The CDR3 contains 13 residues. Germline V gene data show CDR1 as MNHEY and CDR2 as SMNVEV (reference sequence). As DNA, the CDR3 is TGTGCCAGCAGTTTATATTACAAAGAGACCCAGTACTTC. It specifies CASSLYYKETQYF.

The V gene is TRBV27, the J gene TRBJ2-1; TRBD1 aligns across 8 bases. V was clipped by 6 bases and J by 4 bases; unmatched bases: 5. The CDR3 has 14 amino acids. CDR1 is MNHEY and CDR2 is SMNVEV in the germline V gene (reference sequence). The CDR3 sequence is CASSEQGEYNEQFF. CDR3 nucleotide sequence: TGTGCCAGCAGCGAACAGGGGGAATACAATGAGCAGTTCTTC.

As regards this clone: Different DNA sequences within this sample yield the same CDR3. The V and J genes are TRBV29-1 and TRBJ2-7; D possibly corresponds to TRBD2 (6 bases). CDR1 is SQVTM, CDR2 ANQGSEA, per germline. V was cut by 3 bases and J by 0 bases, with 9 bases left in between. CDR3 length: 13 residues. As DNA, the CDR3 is TGCAGCGTTGAGGAGGGGAGCTCCTACGAGCAGTACTTC. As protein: CSVEEGSSYEQYF.

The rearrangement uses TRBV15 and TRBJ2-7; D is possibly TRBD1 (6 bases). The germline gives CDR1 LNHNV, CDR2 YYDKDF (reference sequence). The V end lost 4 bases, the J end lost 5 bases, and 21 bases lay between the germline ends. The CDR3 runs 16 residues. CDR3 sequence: CATSTPWTAPVNEQYF. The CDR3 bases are TGTGCCACCAGCACTCCTTGGACAGCCCCCGTTAACGAGCAGTACTTC.

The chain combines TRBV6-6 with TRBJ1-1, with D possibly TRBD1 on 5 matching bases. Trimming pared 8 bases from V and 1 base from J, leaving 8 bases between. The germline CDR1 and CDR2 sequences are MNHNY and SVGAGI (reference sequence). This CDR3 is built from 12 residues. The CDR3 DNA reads TGTGCCAGCCTAGGGGCGAACACTGAAGCTTTCTTT. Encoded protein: CASLGANTEAFF.

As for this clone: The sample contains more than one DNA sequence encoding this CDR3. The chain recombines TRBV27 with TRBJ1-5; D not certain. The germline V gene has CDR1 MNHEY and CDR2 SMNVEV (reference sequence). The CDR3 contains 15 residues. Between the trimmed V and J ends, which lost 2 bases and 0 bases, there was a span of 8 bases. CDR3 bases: TGTGCCAGCAGTTTAGGACCCTATAGCAATCAGCCCCAGCATTTT. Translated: CASSLGPYSNQPQHF.

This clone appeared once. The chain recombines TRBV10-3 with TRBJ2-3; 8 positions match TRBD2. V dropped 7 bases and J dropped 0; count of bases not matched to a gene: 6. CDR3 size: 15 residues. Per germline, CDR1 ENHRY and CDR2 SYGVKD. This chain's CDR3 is CAITSGGASTDTQYF. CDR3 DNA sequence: TGTGCCATCACCTCCGGGGGGGCTAGCACAGATACGCAGTATTTT.

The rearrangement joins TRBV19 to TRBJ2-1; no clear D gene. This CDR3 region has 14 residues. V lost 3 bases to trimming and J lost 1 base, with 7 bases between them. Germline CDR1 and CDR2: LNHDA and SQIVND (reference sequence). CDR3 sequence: CASSISNSYNEQFF. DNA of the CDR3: TGTGCCAGTAGTATCAGCAATTCCTACAATGAGCAGTTCTTC.

CDR3 DNA sequence: TGTGCCAGCAGCTCTCTTCCAGAGGGGGCTGGAAACACCATATATTTT. Translated: CASSSLPEGAGNTIYF. The chain employs TRBV7-8 and TRBJ1-3; possibly TRBD1 for D (6 bases). The CDR3 runs 16 residues. Germline CDR1 SGHVS, CDR2 FQNEAQ. Trimming took off 4 bases at V and 2 bases at J, with 15 bases between the two ends.

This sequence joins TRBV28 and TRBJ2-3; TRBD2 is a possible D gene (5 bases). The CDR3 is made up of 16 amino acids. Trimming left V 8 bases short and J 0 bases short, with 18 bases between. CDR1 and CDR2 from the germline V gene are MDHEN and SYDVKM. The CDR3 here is CASGAELLSSTDTQYF. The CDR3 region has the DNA TGTGCCAGCGGAGCGGAGCTGTTATCTAGCACAGATACGCAGTATTTT.

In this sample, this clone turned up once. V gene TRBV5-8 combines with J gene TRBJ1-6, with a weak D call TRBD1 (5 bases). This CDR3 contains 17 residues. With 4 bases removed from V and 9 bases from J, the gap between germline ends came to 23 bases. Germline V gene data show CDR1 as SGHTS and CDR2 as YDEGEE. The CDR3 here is CASSAWDGGDGGSPLHF. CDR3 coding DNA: TGTGCCAGCAGCGCTTGGGACGGAGGGGACGGTGGTTCACCCCTCCACTTT.

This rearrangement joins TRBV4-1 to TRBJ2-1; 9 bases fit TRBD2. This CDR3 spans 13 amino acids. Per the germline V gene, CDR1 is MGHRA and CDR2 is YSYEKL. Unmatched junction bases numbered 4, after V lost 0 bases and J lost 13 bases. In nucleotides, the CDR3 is TGCGCCAGCAGCCAAGATCCGGGACTAGCTCAGTTCTTC. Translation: CASSQDPGLAQFF.

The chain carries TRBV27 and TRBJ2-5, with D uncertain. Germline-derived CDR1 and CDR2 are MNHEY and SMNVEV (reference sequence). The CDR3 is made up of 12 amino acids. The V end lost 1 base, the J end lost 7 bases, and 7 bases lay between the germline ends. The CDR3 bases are TGTGCCAGCAGTTTATTGGACGGGACCCAGTACTTC. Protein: CASSLLDGTQYF.